A single T cell receptor beta chain is shown here with its context. Its target is unknown. These data belong to a study of T cell responses to AZD1222 COVID-19 vaccine. The study, taken as a whole, reports: Most donors were white British and more were female, and clonal diversity was possibly underestimated. At 160-218 and 743-854, vaccine-associated CD4 TCRs were dominant, and they spanned spike.

Method: immunoSEQ multiplex PCR; TCRdb's copy keeps in-frame clones and lacks some. The sample has 120,000 or so clones, 80% to 95% seen once. The V gene lost 1 base and the J gene lost 10 bases, with 8 bases spanning the gap. The CDR3 extends over 12 amino acids. This clonotype originated in an adult in good health. This specimen consisted of peripheral blood, obtained on day 0 of AZD1222 vaccination. The rearrangement uses TRBV12-3 or TRBV12-4 and TRBJ2-1; D ambiguous. The CDR3 loop is CASSLERVEQFF. The CDR3 region has the DNA TGTGCCAGCAGTTTAGAACGGGTCGAGCAGTTCTTC.